These 19 T cell receptor beta chains originate from one sample sequenced in a study of radiation and T cells in renal cell carcinoma. Time point reported: blood 4 weeks post-SBRT, at nephrectomy. Treatment defined: 15 Gy SBRT to primary tumor, nephrectomy 4 weeks later. TCRdb's copy holds only in-frame clones and misses some; the assay was immunoSEQ multiplex PCR. The sample lists around 140,000 clones; about 86% were seen once. This specimen consisted of blood, obtained from a patient whose treatment included radiotherapy and nephrectomy. The receptor set was obtained from a woman aged 45-60 years with renal cell carcinoma.

The gene calls are TRBV7-9 and TRBJ1-6; D is unresolved. CDR1 is SEHNR, CDR2 FQNEAQ, per germline (reference sequence). This CDR3 is 15 amino acids long. The V and J ends lost 2 bases and 6 bases respectively, with 11 bases between them. CDR3 residues: CASSLTGQSNSPLHF. The CDR3 nucleotides are TGTGCCAGCAGCTTAACTGGTCAGAGTAATTCACCCCTCCACTTT.

CDR3 coding DNA: TGTGCCAGTAGTATTAGTTTCAGCGGGAGAAGGGATGAGCAGTTCTTC. Protein: CASSISFSGRRDEQFF. The chain combines TRBV19 with TRBJ2-1; 8 nucleotides line up with TRBD2. J was trimmed by 8 bases and V by 3 bases; bases with no gene match: 12. This CDR3 contains 16 residues. The germline gives CDR1 LNHDA, CDR2 SQIVND (reference sequence).

This chain links TRBV5-5 with TRBJ2-7; maybe TRBD2 (7 bases). Germline V gene data show CDR1 as SGHKS and CDR2 as YYEKEE (reference sequence). V dropped 6 bases and J dropped 0 bases, with 16 bases sitting between them. The CDR3 sequence is 15 residues long. The CDR3 spells CASTRGRGDSYEQYF. The CDR3 nucleotides read TGTGCCAGCACCCGGGGGAGGGGGGACTCCTACGAGCAGTACTTC.

The chain links TRBV28 to TRBJ2-7; 7 bases agree with TRBD1. The germline gives CDR1 MDHEN, CDR2 SYDVKM. CDR3 length equals 12 residues. With 8 bases clipped from V and 5 bases from J, the junction kept 6 bases outside the gene matches. CDR3 DNA: TGTGCCAGCCGAGCAGGGGGAGACGAGCAGTACTTC. Translation: CASRAGGDEQYF.

The chain is built from TRBV5-1 and TRBJ2-7; TRBD1 matches 8 bases. CDR1 is SGHRS, CDR2 YFSETQ, per germline. V lost 2 bases and J lost 6; bases outside the gene matches: 7. This CDR3 region has 14 residues. CDR3 bases: TGCGCCAGCAGCTTAACAGGGGGGATAAGCGAGCAGTACTTC. Residues: CASSLTGGISEQYF.

The chain has TRBV29-1 and TRBJ1-1; 8 nucleotides align to TRBD1. Trimming took 3 bases from V and 6 from J; bases not matched to a gene: 3. This CDR3 spans 12 amino acids. Germline V gives CDR1 SQVTM, CDR2 ANQGSEA. The CDR3 reads CSVDGQGAEAFF. The DNA for the CDR3 is TGCAGCGTTGATGGACAGGGAGCTGAAGCTTTCTTT.

This clone came up once. This rearrangement joins TRBV5-5 to TRBJ1-2; 11 bases agree with TRBD1. Per germline, CDR1 SGHKS and CDR2 YYEKEE (reference sequence). J lost 3 bases, V lost 4 bases, and 8 bases had no gene match. This CDR3 has 16 amino acids. The CDR3 region is CASSRGQGAQDYGYTF. The CDR3 coding sequence is TGTGCCAGCAGCAGAGGACAGGGGGCGCAGGACTATGGCTACACCTTC.

V is TRBV7-2 and J is TRBJ2-7; D gene ambiguous. Germline CDR1 is SGHTA and CDR2 is FQGNSA. This CDR3 region has 13 residues. V lost 8 bases and J 2 bases, leaving 13 bases between the germline ends. CDR3 in DNA: TGTGCCAGCTTAGGGTCTTTTCCCTACGAGCAGTACTTC. Translated, it gives CASLGSFPYEQYF.

The V call is TRBV28, the J call TRBJ2-5; TRBD2 might be the D (7 bases). V was trimmed by 5 bases and J by 8 bases, leaving 21 bases between them. The germline V gene encodes CDR1 MDHEN and CDR2 SYDVKM. The CDR3 totals 15 residues. The CDR3 region is CASSITGGRVATQYF. The CDR3 coding sequence is TGTGCCAGCAGTATAACGGGGGGCCGAGTTGCAACCCAGTACTTC.

This clone was recorded a few times. The gene calls are TRBV30 and TRBJ1-2; perhaps TRBD1 as D (6 bases). Germline V gives CDR1 GTSNPN, CDR2 SVGIG (reference sequence). Trimming took 0 bases from V and 5 from J, leaving 13 bases between them. The CDR3 contains 14 residues. The chain's CDR3 is CAWSVGRGIYGYTF. DNA of the CDR3: TGTGCCTGGAGTGTTGGCAGGGGTATATATGGCTACACCTTC.

Note on this clone: Germline is not matched at one junction end, which may reflect a read error. The chain has TRBV10-1 and TRBJ2-7; D is unclear. CDR3 length equals 9 residues. Germline V gives CDR1 WNHNN, CDR2 SYGVQD (reference sequence). The CDR3 coding sequence is TGCGCCAGCAGTGAGTCGGTATATTTC. Translated: CASSESVYF.

The chain combines TRBV30 with TRBJ1-6, with 8 bases that match TRBD1. Germline CDR1 is GTSNPN and CDR2 is SVGIG (reference sequence). The length of the CDR3 is 13 residues. V lost 8 bases, J lost 8 bases, and 8 bases stayed unmatched. In DNA, the CDR3 is TGTGCCATCGCCGGGACAGGAGATTCACCCCTCCACTTT. Translated: CAIAGTGDSPLHF.

V and J are TRBV6-4 and TRBJ2-1, with 9 bases fitting TRBD2. CDR1 MRHNA and CDR2 SNTAGT come from the germline V gene. Trimming took 5 bases from V and 5 from J; bases not matched to a gene: 7. This CDR3 is 15 amino acids long. The CDR3 sequence: CASSLQRGVNNEQFF. The CDR3 nucleotides read TGTGCCAGCAGTCTTCAGCGGGGGGTCAACAATGAGCAGTTCTTC.

The chain combines TRBV11-2 with TRBJ1-2; a weak D match, TRBD1 (6 bases). CDR1 and CDR2 from the germline V gene are SGHAT and FQNNGV. The CDR3 loop spans 14 amino acids. The V and J ends lost 5 bases and 7 bases respectively, with 17 bases between them. In DNA form, the CDR3 reads TGTGCCAGCAGCATGGGAAATCAAGGGGGTGGCTACACCTTC. It codes for CASSMGNQGGGYTF.

V is TRBV5-4 and J is TRBJ2-5; D may be TRBD1 (5 bases). The CDR3 contains 15 residues. Trimming removed 2 bases from V and 1 base from J, with 12 bases in between. Germline CDR1 is SGHNT and CDR2 is YYREEE (reference sequence). The CDR3 DNA is TGTGCCAGCAGCTTCTCCCCCAGGGCCCAAGAGACCCAGTACTTC. This codes for CASSFSPRAQETQYF.

This clone turned up a few times. The chain carries TRBV7-9 and TRBJ1-1; D is ambiguous. The V gene's germline CDR1 is SEHNR and CDR2 FQNEAQ (reference sequence). The CDR3 is 11 amino acids. Trimming stripped 2 bases from V and 2 bases from J, with 0 bases between. The CDR3 nucleotides are TGTGCCAGCAGCTTAAACACTGAAGCTTTCTTT. Protein: CASSLNTEAFF.

V is TRBV28 and J is TRBJ2-3; no clear D gene. CDR3 length equals 11 residues. Looked up from germline, CDR1 is MDHEN and CDR2 is SYDVKM. Trimming shortened V by 3 bases and J by 5 bases, and 3 bases separated the two germline ends. The chain's CDR3 is CASSFRDTQYF. In DNA form, the CDR3 reads TGTGCCAGCAGTTTTAGAGATACGCAGTATTTT.

The genes are TRBV19 and TRBJ2-3; D remains ambiguous. The CDR3 runs to 14 residues. Germline assignment: CDR1 LNHDA and CDR2 SQIVND (reference sequence). V was clipped by 1 base and J by 0 bases, with 5 bases between them. The CDR3 reads CASSIGRSTDTQYF. CDR3 in DNA: TGTGCCAGTAGTATAGGGCGTAGCACAGATACGCAGTATTTT.

The chain recombines TRBV7-2 with TRBJ2-7; 7 positions match TRBD2. This CDR3 spans 15 amino acids. The junction had 9 bases not matched to a gene; V was cut back by 5 bases and J by 2 bases. The V gene's germline CDR1 is SGHTA and CDR2 FQGNSA. The CDR3 bases are TGTGCCAGCAGCGGCGGGAGTGTCCCCCCCTACGAGCAGTACTTC. It is translated as CASSGGSVPPYEQYF.